A single sample is the source of the 4 T cell receptor beta chains below, sequenced in a study of Ad26.COV2.S vaccination and SARS-CoV-2 variants. Repertoires were generated with immunoSEQ multiplex PCR, while TCRdb's copy carries only in-frame clones and drops some. The sample holds about 680,000 clones; 70% to 90% are singletons and the top ten take about 1.5%. Treatment specified: around 19 received Ad26.COV2.S at low or high dose, single or two shots; about 5 received placebo; per-sample allocation not given. The samples date from day 63 after the first vaccine or placebo injection. The source material was peripheral blood, sampled in a trial of Ad26.COV2.S vaccine versus placebo. These receptors were collected from a person aged 18-65 years who received the Ad26.COV2.S COVID-19 vaccine or a placebo.

V and J are TRBV4-1 and TRBJ2-7; TRBD1 matches 7 bases. The junction had 6 bases not matched to a gene; V was cut back by 4 bases and J by 0 bases. This CDR3 region has 15 residues. Germline CDR1 reads MGHRA; CDR2 reads YSYEKL. In nucleotides, the CDR3 is TGCGCCAGCAGCCGCCGGACAGGAGTCTCCTACGAGCAGTACTTC. It codes for CASSRRTGVSYEQYF.

The chain carries TRBV5-1 and TRBJ2-7; TRBD2 agrees at 14 bases. Germline CDR1 reads SGHRS; CDR2 reads YFSETQ. The CDR3 length is 18 residues. V shed 0 bases and J 5 bases; nucleotides not matched to a gene: 10. CDR3 bases: TGCGCCAGCAGCTTGGCCGCGACTAGCGGGAGGGCCGGAGACGAGCAGTACTTC. Protein sequence: CASSLAATSGRAGDEQYF.

The chain has TRBV4-2 and TRBJ2-1; possibly TRBD1 for D (8 bases). The CDR3 consists of 16 residues. Germline V gene lookup returns CDR1 LGHNA and CDR2 YNFKEQ. The ends were cut back, 3 bases at V and 2 bases at J, with 14 bases in the middle. Here the CDR3 reads CASSHTTGGAYNEQFF. Written as DNA, the CDR3 is TGTGCCAGCAGCCACACTACAGGGGGGGCCTACAATGAGCAGTTCTTC.

CDR3 nucleotide sequence: TGTGCCAGCAGTTACTCAATGCTTAGGTTTGAAGCTTTCTTT. It yields the protein CASSYSMLRFEAFF. The J gene is TRBJ1-1, the V gene TRBV6-5, with unresolved D. Trimming cost V 0 bases and J 7 bases, with 12 bases left between them. The CDR3 runs 14 residues. Per germline, CDR1 MNHEY and CDR2 SVGAGI.